This T cell receptor beta chain appears in the sequencing data of a study of OX40 agonist ivuxolimab in advanced cancers. Study-level information: Three patients responded partially, comprising one with hepatocellular carcinoma and two with cutaneous melanoma. General observations from the study: At doses 0.1 to 3.0 mg/kg, CD4+ and CD8+ clones expanded.

Patients were excluded for autoimmune disease history or systemic immunosuppression. The table came from immunoSEQ multiplex PCR; TCRdb's copy has only in-frame clones and leaves some out. The sample gives about 67,000 clones, roughly nine tenths of which show up once; under 0.4% is in the top ten. This CDR3 comprises 13 residues. Germline CDR1 reads WNHNN; CDR2 reads SYGVQD (reference sequence). The V and J ends lost 4 bases and 3 bases, in that order; junction bases with no gene match: 1. A note on this clone: Its antigen is unknown.

The source material was CD4+ or CD8+ T cells sorted from blood, sampled in a trial of the OX40 agonist ivuxolimab. The clonotype was recovered from an adult with an advanced solid tumor such as melanoma, head and neck, liver or kidney cancer. The rearrangement uses TRBV10-1 and TRBJ2-7; 9 bases are a match to TRBD1. The CDR3 loop is CASSGDRDYEQYF. CDR3 DNA: TGCGCCAGCAGTGGGGACAGGGACTACGAGCAGTACTTC.